This TCR beta chain was sequenced in a study of graft-versus-host responses after intestinal transplantation (dated by TCRdb to the early 2020s). Describing the broader study: The transplants that recipients got were multivisceral, liver-intestinal, or isolated intestinal. Alloreactive clones were identified by sequencing pre-transplant mixed lymphocyte reaction products and comparing these products with unstimulated pre-transplant donor and recipient T cells. Rather than being sequenced by the commercial service, samples from three later patients were sequenced in-house on an Illumina MiSeq and processed with MiXCR. Graft-versus-host and host-versus-graft alloreactive T cell clones were tracked in the graft, circulation and bone marrow after intestinal transplantation using bulk TCR-beta CDR3 sequencing. All recipients received anti-thymocyte globulin induction followed by maintenance tacrolimus and steroids for 3 to 4 years. A peak of at least 4% donor T cells among recipient peripheral blood mononuclear cells was the definition used for donor T cell macrochimerism. A cohort of approximately 23 intestinal transplant recipients, including one retransplant, was enrolled, and a few patients lacking pretransplant specimens were excluded. What the work shows at the level of the full study, not this receptor alone: The conclusions were limited by the relatively low number and heterogeneity of the intestinal transplant patients. Patients with donor T cell macrochimerism had high GvH to HvG T cell clonal ratios in their allografts. GvH clones turned up in recipient bone marrow, with some appearing earlier in ileal mucosa or blood, a pattern consistent with an intestinal mucosal origin. Early after transplant, declines in HvG clones were associated with peak levels of circulating GvH clones.

V and J are truncated by 1 base and 0 bases respectively, leaving an intervening sequence of 10 bases. The CDR3 spans 15 residues, from the cysteine through the phenylalanine. Only CDR3 DNA remains: 45 bases, in frame from the first base. CDR1 and CDR2 are read off the germline V gene (reference sequence) as GTSNPN and SVGIG. About this clone: Its recognized antigen is unknown. One base away there is no much larger clone; base qualities are not given.

Library prep was done by the immunoSEQ multiplex PCR assay. For most patients, genomic DNA was subjected to high-throughput TCR-beta CDR3 sequencing by Adaptive Biotechnologies. The study's processing was this. TCR sequencing data for around 20 patients were retrieved from Adaptive's ImmunoSEQ software; a few other patients were processed with MiXCR and VDJtools. CDR3 nucleotide sequences shared by donor and recipient were removed because the origin of these sequences could not be assigned. Alloreactive clones required at least 2-fold expansion over unstimulated cells and minimum CFSE-low frequency of 0.002% (template counts) or 0.001% (read counts). Mappable clones were those detected in sequenced pre-transplant spleen, lymph node, or MLR CFSE-low populations of the donor or recipient. Cumulative frequency of alloreactive clones was calculated as a percentage of all sequences weighted by copy number. The source is immuneACCESS, and TCRdb retained only in-frame sequences with V and J called. Part of the clones is not carried over; for the studies checked, unresolved V genes explain less than half of this, and the remainder is unexplained. The V and J calls and clone size come from that table; D and trimming were worked out from the DNA. The sample has about 9,200 clones on record, over 90% of them singletons. The ten largest clones represent more than 4% of the sample.

Blood samples were collected up to 4 times in the first month after transplant and then at least monthly when available. The TCR originated in a human patient who received an intestinal transplant, so some T cells may come from the graft donor. The chain is made from TRBV30 and TRBJ1-5; the D gene is not confidently resolved. The material sequenced was PBMCs, taken almost 70 days after transplant. This receptor carries the CDR3 CAWSGGELSNQPQHF. The sequence in DNA is TGTGCCTGGAGTGGAGGAGAACTTAGCAATCAGCCCCAGCATTTT.